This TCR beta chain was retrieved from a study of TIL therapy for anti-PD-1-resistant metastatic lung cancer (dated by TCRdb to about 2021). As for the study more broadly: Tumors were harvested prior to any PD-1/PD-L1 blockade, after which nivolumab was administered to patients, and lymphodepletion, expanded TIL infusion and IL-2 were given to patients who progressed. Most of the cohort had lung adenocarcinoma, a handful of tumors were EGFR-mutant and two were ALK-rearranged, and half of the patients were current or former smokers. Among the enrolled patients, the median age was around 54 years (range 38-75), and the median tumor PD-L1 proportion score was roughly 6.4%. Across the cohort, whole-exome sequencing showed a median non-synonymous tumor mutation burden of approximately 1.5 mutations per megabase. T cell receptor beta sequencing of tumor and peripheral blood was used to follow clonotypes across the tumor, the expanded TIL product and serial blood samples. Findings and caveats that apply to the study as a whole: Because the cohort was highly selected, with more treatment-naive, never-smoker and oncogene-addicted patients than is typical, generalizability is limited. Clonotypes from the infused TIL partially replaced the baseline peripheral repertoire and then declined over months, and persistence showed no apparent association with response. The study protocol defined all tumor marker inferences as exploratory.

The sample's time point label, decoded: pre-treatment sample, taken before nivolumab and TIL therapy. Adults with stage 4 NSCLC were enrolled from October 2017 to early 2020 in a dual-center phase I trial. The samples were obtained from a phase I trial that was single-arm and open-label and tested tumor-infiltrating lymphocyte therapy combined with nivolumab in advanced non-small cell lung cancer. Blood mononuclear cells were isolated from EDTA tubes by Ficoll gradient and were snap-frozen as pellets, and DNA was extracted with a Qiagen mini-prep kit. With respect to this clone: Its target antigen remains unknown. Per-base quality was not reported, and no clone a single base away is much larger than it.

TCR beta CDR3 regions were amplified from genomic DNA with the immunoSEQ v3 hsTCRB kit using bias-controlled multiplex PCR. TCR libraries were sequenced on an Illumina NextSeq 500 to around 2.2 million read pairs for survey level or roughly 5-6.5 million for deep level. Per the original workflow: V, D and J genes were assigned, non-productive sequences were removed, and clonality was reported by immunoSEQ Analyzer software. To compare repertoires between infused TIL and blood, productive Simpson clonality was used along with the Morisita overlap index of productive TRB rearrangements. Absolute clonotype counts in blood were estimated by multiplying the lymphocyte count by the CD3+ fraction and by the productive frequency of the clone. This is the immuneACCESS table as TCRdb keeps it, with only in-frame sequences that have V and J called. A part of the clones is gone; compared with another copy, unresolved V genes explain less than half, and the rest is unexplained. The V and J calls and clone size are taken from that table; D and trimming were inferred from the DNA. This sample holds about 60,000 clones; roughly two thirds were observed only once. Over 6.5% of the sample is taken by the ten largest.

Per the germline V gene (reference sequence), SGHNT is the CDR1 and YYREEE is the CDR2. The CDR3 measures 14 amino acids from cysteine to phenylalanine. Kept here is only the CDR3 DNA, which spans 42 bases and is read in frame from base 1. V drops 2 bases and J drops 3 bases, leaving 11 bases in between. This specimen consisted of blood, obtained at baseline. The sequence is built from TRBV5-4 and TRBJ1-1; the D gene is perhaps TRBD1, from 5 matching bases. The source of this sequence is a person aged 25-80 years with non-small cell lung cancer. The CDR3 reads CASSFRGGDTEAFF. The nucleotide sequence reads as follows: TGTGCCAGCAGCTTCCGGGGGGGGGACACTGAAGCTTTCTTT.